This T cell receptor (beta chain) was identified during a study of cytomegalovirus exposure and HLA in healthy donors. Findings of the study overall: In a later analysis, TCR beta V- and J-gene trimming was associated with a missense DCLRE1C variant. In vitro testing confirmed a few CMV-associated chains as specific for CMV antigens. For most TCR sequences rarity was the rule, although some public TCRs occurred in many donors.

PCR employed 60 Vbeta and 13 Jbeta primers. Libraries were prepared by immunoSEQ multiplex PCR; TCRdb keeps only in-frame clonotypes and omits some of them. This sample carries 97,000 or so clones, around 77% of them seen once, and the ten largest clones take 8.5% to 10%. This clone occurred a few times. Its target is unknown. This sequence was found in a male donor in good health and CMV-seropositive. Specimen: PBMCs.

CDR3 in amino acids: CASKVTFSGSYEQYF. The CDR3, as DNA: TGTGCCAGTAAGGTGACATTTTCAGGGTCCTACGAGCAGTACTTC. V is TRBV2 and J is TRBJ2-5, with D tentatively TRBD1 (5 bases). The J call could be wrong; TRBJ2-7 is a better fit for the DNA end. Germline V lookup: CDR1 SNHLY, CDR2 FYNNEI. This CDR3 is 15 amino acids long.